This paragraph reports one T cell receptor beta chain. The antigen is not known. Time point: pre-treatment sample, taken before nivolumab and TIL therapy. The data belong to a study of TIL therapy for anti-PD-1-resistant metastatic lung cancer. Study details: Tumor harvest preceded PD-1/PD-L1 blockade, followed by nivolumab treatment. The study, taken as a whole, reports: The baseline peripheral repertoire was partially replaced by infused TIL clonotypes that later decayed.

V dropped 6 bases and J dropped 1; count of bases not matched to a gene: 7. This CDR3 has 15 amino acids. CDR1 and CDR2 from the germline V gene are MNHNY and SVGAGI (reference sequence). Sequencing used immunoSEQ v3. This table comes from immunoSEQ multiplex PCR, and its TCRdb copy is limited to in-frame clones, with some not included. The sample includes approximately 50,000 clones, around 79% of them seen just once. This TCR came from a man aged 70 or older with non-small cell lung cancer. The gene calls are TRBV6-6 and TRBJ2-7, with 9 nucleotides matching TRBD1. The sequencing used blood, collected at baseline. The CDR3 coding sequence is TGTGCCAGCAGCACCGGACAGGGGATGTCCTACGAGCAGTACTTC. Protein: CASSTGQGMSYEQYF.